Shown below are 4 T cell receptor beta chains from a single sample sequenced in a study of blood T cell repertoires in COVID-19. The assay was immunoSEQ multiplex PCR, and TCRdb's table has in-frame clones only and misses some. The profile shows fewer than 350,000 clones, 85% of them singletons. The specimen was PBMCs or T cells enriched from blood (not recorded which). Receptor source: a woman in her 30s who had been exposed to COVID-19.

The gene calls are TRBV7-9 and TRBJ2-2; TRBD1 agrees at 9 bases. V lost 5 bases, J lost 3 bases, and 7 bases stayed unmatched. Germline CDR1 SEHNR, CDR2 FQNEAQ (reference sequence). The CDR3 sequence is 16 residues long. The CDR3 spells CASSPSTGGDTGELFF. The DNA of the CDR3 is TGTGCCAGCAGCCCCTCGACAGGGGGAGACACCGGGGAGCTGTTTTTT.

The CDR3 spells CACRQGLETEAFF. The CDR3 DNA reads as TGTGCCTGTAGACAGGGCCTCGAAACTGAAGCTTTCTTT. The rearrangement uses TRBV30 and TRBJ1-1, with 7 bases fitting TRBD1. Germline values: CDR1 GTSNPN, CDR2 SVGIG (reference sequence). This CDR3 comprises 13 residues. Unmatched junction bases numbered 9, after V lost 6 bases and J lost 5 bases.

The chain links TRBV4-2 to TRBJ1-2, with 8 bases identical to TRBD1. The CDR3 loop spans 14 amino acids. The J segment lost 8 bases and the V segment lost 2 bases, leaving 7 bases of the junction unmatched. The germline V gene encodes CDR1 LGHNA and CDR2 YNFKEQ. The CDR3 loop is CASSQLTGVYGYTF. In nucleotides, the CDR3 is TGTGCCAGCAGCCAACTGACAGGGGTATACGGCTACACCTTC.

The V call is TRBV6-6, the J call TRBJ2-7; D not resolved. The CDR3 loop spans 14 amino acids. Germline CDR1 is MNHNY and CDR2 is SVGAGI (reference sequence). Trimming removed 0 bases from V and 0 bases from J, with 6 bases in between. The CDR3 bases are TGTGCCAGCAGTTACTCGAGCAACTCCTACGAGCAGTACTTC. It yields the protein CASSYSSNSYEQYF.